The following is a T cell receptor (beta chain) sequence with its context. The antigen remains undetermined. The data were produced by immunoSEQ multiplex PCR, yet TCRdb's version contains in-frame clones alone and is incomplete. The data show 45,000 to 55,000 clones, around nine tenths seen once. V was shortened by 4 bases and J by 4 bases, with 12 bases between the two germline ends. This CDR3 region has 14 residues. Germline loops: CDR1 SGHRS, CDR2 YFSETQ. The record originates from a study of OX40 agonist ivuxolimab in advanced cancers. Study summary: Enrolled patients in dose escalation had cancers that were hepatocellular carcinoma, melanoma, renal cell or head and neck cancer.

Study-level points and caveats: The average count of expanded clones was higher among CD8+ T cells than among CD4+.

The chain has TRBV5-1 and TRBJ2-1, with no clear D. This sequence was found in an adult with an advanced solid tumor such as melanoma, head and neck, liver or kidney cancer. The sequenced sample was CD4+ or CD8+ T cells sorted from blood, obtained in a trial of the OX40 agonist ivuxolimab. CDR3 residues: CASSPLPQYNEQFF. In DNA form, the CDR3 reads TGCGCCAGCAGCCCCCTCCCCCAGTACAATGAGCAGTTCTTC.